This TCR beta chain was identified in a study of blood T cells in healthy people across ages. Study-level findings and limits: Age showed a roughly linear inverse relationship with TCR beta diversity per million T cells. TCR beta diversity tracked closely with naive T cell percentage.

For this clonotype: The antigen is undetermined.

Through a sample-barcoded 5' primer and a J-beta primer mix, a second PCR was run for about 6 to 12 cycles. TCRdb re-derived calls from the 5' RACE reads in MiXCR, one entry per CDR3 protein. Here the sample spans about 1.4 million distinct CDR3 sequences, approximately 59% being singletons. The material sequenced was blood. The TCR sequence derives from a man aged 18 to 29 in good health.

CDR3 loop: CASSQQRGELFF. The DNA for the CDR3 is TGTGCCAGCAGCCAACAACGTGGGGAGCTGTTTTTT. The gene calls are TRBV7-9 and TRBJ2-2; D gene ambiguous. The CDR3 sequence is 12 residues long. CDR1 and CDR2 (germline): SEHNR, FQNEAQ (reference sequence). The germline V and J ends were trimmed by 5 bases and 8 bases, with 9 bases remaining between them.